The clone carrying this T cell receptor (beta chain) was seen at least ten times. Its antigen remains unknown. This sample stems from a study of CD8 T cells in ankylosing spondylitis. Study-wide results and limits: Blood of patients with ankylosing spondylitis appeared to be characterized by a TCR beta motif of seven or eight highly homologous variants. According to the report, clones linked to the disease were significantly enriched in matched synovial fluid samples taken from ankylosing spondylitis patients.

Researchers built TCR beta libraries using quantitative 5'-RACE with molecular barcodes. One entry per CDR3 protein results from TCRdb running MiXCR on the 5' RACE reads. Among around 150,000 distinct CDR3 sequences listed, around 20% were seen once. The V end lost 6 bases, the J end lost 0 bases, and 15 bases lay between the germline ends. This CDR3 spans 15 amino acids. The sequencing input was blood, either unsorted or a sorted T cell fraction (not recorded which). This sequence joins TRBV12-3 or TRBV12-4 and TRBJ2-7; perhaps D is TRBD1 or TRBD2 (5 bases each). The receptor comes from a male donor with ankylosing spondylitis or in good health (not recorded which). The CDR3 reads CASSPLMGPSYEQYF. In nucleotides, the CDR3 is TGTGCCAGCAGCCCCCTGATGGGACCCTCCTACGAGCAGTACTTC.